A selection of T cell receptor beta chains follows, all from one sample in a study of response to subunit inactivated influenza vaccine. MiXCR, run by TCRdb on the RT-PCR reads, gives a single entry per CDR3 protein. Of roughly 460,000 distinct CDR3 sequences listed, around 9.9% are singletons. This sample comprised PBMCs from blood, obtained more than 35 days after vaccination. The source of these receptors is a man aged 50-60 years who received an inactivated influenza vaccine. CDR3s include the opening cysteine and the closing phenylalanine or tryptophan. The order of the fields is D gene, V gene, J gene, clone size, CDR3 DNA, CDR3 protein. A D gene is named only where the DNA matches it firmly. Clone size is given for some rows only: seen once, a few or many times, or a class if the clone is expanded.

D gene: NA; V gene: TRBV24-1; J gene: TRBJ2-5; clone size: few; CDR3 DNA: TGTGCCACCAGTGATTTCCCTAGCTCGGAGACCCAGTACTTC; CDR3 protein: CATSDFPSSETQYF
D gene: TRBD1; V gene: TRBV5-1; J gene: TRBJ2-2; clone size: many; CDR3 DNA: TGCGCCAGCAGCCAGGACAGGGTTGACGGGGAGCTGTTTTTT; CDR3 protein: CASSQDRVDGELFF
D gene: NA; V gene: TRBV20-1; J gene: TRBJ1-3; clone size: few; CDR3 DNA: TGCAGTGCTTTTTCTCTTCGGGACGTCGGAAACACCATATATTTT; CDR3 protein: CSAFSLRDVGNTIYF
D gene: NA; V gene: TRBV28; J gene: TRBJ2-7; clone size: many; CDR3 DNA: TGTGCCAGCAGTCCGGGCGGGACTCGCTACGAGCAGTACTTC; CDR3 protein: CASSPGGTRYEQYF
D gene: NA; V gene: TRBV4-3; J gene: TRBJ1-2; clone size: few; CDR3 DNA: TGCGCCAGCAGCCAAACTCTGGGGGCCGGCTATGGCTACACCTTC; CDR3 protein: CASSQTLGAGYGYTF
D gene: NA; V gene: TRBV5-1; J gene: TRBJ2-7; clone size: many; CDR3 DNA: TGCGCCAGCAGCACGTCGGACGGATCTGTCTTCTACGAGCAGTACTTC; CDR3 protein: CASSTSDGSVFYEQYF
D gene: TRBD2; V gene: TRBV7-2; J gene: TRBJ2-1; clone size: NA; CDR3 DNA: TGTGCCAGCAGCCCGGTTAGCGGGAGGGTCCGCAATGAGCAGTTCTTC; CDR3 protein: CASSPVSGRVRNEQFF
D gene: TRBD2; V gene: TRBV20-1; J gene: TRBJ2-7; clone size: many; CDR3 DNA: TGCAGTGCTAGAGATGTCACTAGCGGGAGCTACGAGCAGTACTTC; CDR3 protein: CSARDVTSGSYEQYF
D gene: NA; V gene: TRBV6-5; J gene: TRBJ2-5; clone size: few; CDR3 DNA: TGTGCCAGCGCCGCGGTAGGGGAGACCCAGTACTTC; CDR3 protein: CASAAVGETQYF
D gene: NA; V gene: TRBV7-2; J gene: TRBJ1-4; clone size: many; CDR3 DNA: TGTGCCAGCAGCTTAGTCGCGGGGCGGTTTTCTGAAAAACTGTTTTTT; CDR3 protein: CASSLVAGRFSEKLFF
D gene: NA; V gene: TRBV29-1; J gene: TRBJ2-7; clone size: many; CDR3 DNA: TGCAGCGTGGGGGGACGGAGCTCCTACGAGCAGTACTTC; CDR3 protein: CSVGGRSSYEQYF
D gene: TRBD2; V gene: TRBV6-2/TRBV6-3; J gene: TRBJ2-2; clone size: NA; CDR3 DNA: TGTGCCAGCACCCTCCGGACTAGCGGGGGTATCGTCACCGGGGAGCTGTTTTTT; CDR3 protein: CASTLRTSGGIVTGELFF
D gene: NA; V gene: TRBV7-9; J gene: TRBJ2-1; clone size: few; CDR3 DNA: TGTGCCAGCAGCCATATACCCGTTGAGCAGTTCTTC; CDR3 protein: CASSHIPVEQFF
D gene: TRBD1; V gene: TRBV29-1; J gene: TRBJ1-1; clone size: few; CDR3 DNA: TGCAGCGTTTTATGGGACAGGGAGACCGAAGCTTTCTTT; CDR3 protein: CSVLWDRETEAFF
D gene: NA; V gene: TRBV5-5; J gene: TRBJ2-7; clone size: NA; CDR3 DNA: TGTGCCAGCAGCTTGGTACGGGGGCTCGAGCAGTACTTC; CDR3 protein: CASSLVRGLEQYF
D gene: NA; V gene: TRBV5-6; J gene: TRBJ2-5; clone size: NA; CDR3 DNA: TGTGCCAGCAGTCGTGGACGGTCCGAAGAGACCCAGTACTTC; CDR3 protein: CASSRGRSEETQYF
D gene: TRBD2; V gene: TRBV4-3; J gene: TRBJ2-5; clone size: few; CDR3 DNA: TGCGCCAGCAGCCAAGGGGCGGGGGGAAAAGAGACCCAGTACTTC; CDR3 protein: CASSQGAGGKETQYF
D gene: NA; V gene: TRBV27; J gene: TRBJ2-3; clone size: NA; CDR3 DNA: TGTGCCAGCAGTTTTTTCGACACCGACCTTAGCACAGATACGCAGTATTTT; CDR3 protein: CASSFFDTDLSTDTQYF
D gene: TRBD2; V gene: TRBV7-2; J gene: TRBJ2-3; clone size: many; CDR3 DNA: TGTGCCAGCAAACTAGCGGGAGGTAGTGATACGCAGTATTTT; CDR3 protein: CASKLAGGSDTQYF
D gene: NA; V gene: TRBV7-2; J gene: TRBJ1-4; clone size: NA; CDR3 DNA: TGTGCCAGCAGCTTAGAGGCAGGGAATGAAAAACTGTTTTTT; CDR3 protein: CASSLEAGNEKLFF
D gene: NA; V gene: TRBV12-3/TRBV12-4; J gene: TRBJ2-4; clone size: few; CDR3 DNA: TGTGCCAGCAGTGGGAATGAAAACATTCAGTACTTC; CDR3 protein: CASSGNENIQYF
D gene: NA; V gene: TRBV5-5; J gene: TRBJ2-1; clone size: many; CDR3 DNA: TGTGCCAGCAGCTTTGTGGGAGCAGGGAATGAGCAGTTCTTC; CDR3 protein: CASSFVGAGNEQFF
D gene: TRBD1; V gene: TRBV5-1; J gene: TRBJ2-1; clone size: many; CDR3 DNA: TGCGCCAGCACAAGGACAGGGGGGTACAATGAGCAGTTCTTC; CDR3 protein: CASTRTGGYNEQFF
D gene: TRBD1; V gene: TRBV15; J gene: TRBJ2-1; clone size: few; CDR3 DNA: TGTGCCACCAGCAGAGCACAGGGGGCCGGCGGCAATGAGCAGTTCTTC; CDR3 protein: CATSRAQGAGGNEQFF
D gene: TRBD2; V gene: TRBV10-3; J gene: TRBJ2-2; clone size: many; CDR3 DNA: TGTGCCACCGAGAGCGGGGGCTACACCGGGGAGCTGTTTTTT; CDR3 protein: CATESGGYTGELFF
D gene: NA; V gene: TRBV20-1; J gene: TRBJ2-2; clone size: few; CDR3 DNA: TGCAGTGCTAGATCCCACGGAAATACCGGGGAGCTGTTTTTT; CDR3 protein: CSARSHGNTGELFF
D gene: NA; V gene: TRBV20-1; J gene: TRBJ2-7; clone size: few; CDR3 DNA: TGCAGTGCTAGAGATCGGGGGGACATCTCCTACGAGCAGTACTTC; CDR3 protein: CSARDRGDISYEQYF
D gene: NA; V gene: TRBV5-5; J gene: TRBJ2-4; clone size: many; CDR3 DNA: TGTGCCAGCAGCTTGCCTGGCAGCAAAAACATTCAGTACTTC; CDR3 protein: CASSLPGSKNIQYF
D gene: NA; V gene: TRBV7-2; J gene: TRBJ1-4; clone size: NA; CDR3 DNA: TGTGCCAGCAGCTTAGCGGGTCGGGGACTGAGGTCGGGGACTAATGAAAAACTGTTTTTT; CDR3 protein: CASSLAGRGLRSGTNEKLFF
D gene: NA; V gene: TRBV28; J gene: TRBJ2-7; clone size: many; CDR3 DNA: TGTGCCAGCAGTTCGGGGGCCGGGTACGAGCAGTACTTC; CDR3 protein: CASSSGAGYEQYF
D gene: NA; V gene: TRBV15; J gene: TRBJ2-7; clone size: few; CDR3 DNA: TGTGCCACCAGCAGCCGGGGTGCGGGCGAGCAGTACTTC; CDR3 protein: CATSSRGAGEQYF
D gene: TRBD2; V gene: TRBV15; J gene: TRBJ2-7; clone size: many; CDR3 DNA: TGTGCCACCAGCAGAAGATACCCAGGACTAGCGGGAGCCGAGCAGTACTTC; CDR3 protein: CATSRRYPGLAGAEQYF
D gene: TRBD2; V gene: TRBV2; J gene: TRBJ2-7; clone size: few; CDR3 DNA: TGTGCCAGCAGTAATGGACTAGCGGGCTACGAGCAGTACTTC; CDR3 protein: CASSNGLAGYEQYF
D gene: NA; V gene: TRBV9; J gene: TRBJ2-7; clone size: NA; CDR3 DNA: TGTGCCAGCAGCGTAGAAGGTCACCCCTACGAGCAGTACTTC; CDR3 protein: CASSVEGHPYEQYF
D gene: NA; V gene: TRBV6-2/TRBV6-3; J gene: TRBJ1-1; clone size: few; CDR3 DNA: TGTGCCAGCAGTTACCCCAGCATGAACACTGAAGCTTTCTTT; CDR3 protein: CASSYPSMNTEAFF
D gene: NA; V gene: TRBV7-2; J gene: TRBJ2-7; clone size: few; CDR3 DNA: TGTGCCAGCAGCTTATTACAGGAGCAGTACTTC; CDR3 protein: CASSLLQEQYF
D gene: NA; V gene: TRBV11-3; J gene: TRBJ2-2; clone size: NA; CDR3 DNA: TGTGCCAGCAGCCCAGGGTGGGAAGGAGGGGAGCTGTTTTTT; CDR3 protein: CASSPGWEGGELFF
D gene: NA; V gene: TRBV7-2; J gene: TRBJ2-2; clone size: many; CDR3 DNA: TGTGCCAGCAGCTTAGTTCGCGGGGAGCTGTTTTTT; CDR3 protein: CASSLVRGELFF